Listed below are T cell receptor beta chains from one sample, sequenced in a study of blood T cells in healthy people across ages. Each CDR3 protein gets one entry after TCRdb re-called the 5' RACE reads with MiXCR. The sample yields some 930,000 distinct CDR3 sequences, 25% to 30% seen once. The same specimen was also included in a second study, on T cells of mothers and their children.

The sample was blood. The receptors were gathered from a woman in her thirties or forties in good health. CDR3s include the opening cysteine and the closing phenylalanine or tryptophan. The D gene is left open where the match is weak. Clone size is given for some rows only: seen once, a few or many times, or a class if the clone is expanded.

size,V,D,J,DNA,CDR3
NA,TRBV18,NA,TRBJ2-3,TGTGCCAGCTCACCCGAAATCTTCACAGATACGCAGTATTTT,CASSPEIFTDTQYF
few,TRBV5-1,TRBD1,TRBJ2-7,TGCGCCAGCAGCCAGTACTCCCCCGGGACAGGGGCTTACGAGCAGTACTTC,CASSQYSPGTGAYEQYF
many,TRBV29-1,NA,TRBJ2-7,TGCAGCGTTGAGGACAGTTTGCTCCGAGAGCAGTACTTC,CSVEDSLLREQYF
many,TRBV28,TRBD1,TRBJ1-2,TGTGCCAGCAGTCAGGACAGGGTCTGGATCTACACCTTC,CASSQDRVWIYTF
few,TRBV7-6,TRBD2,TRBJ2-1,TGTGCCAGCAGCCAACTAGCGGGGGGGGGGAATGAGCAGTTCTTC,CASSQLAGGGNEQFF
many,TRBV2,TRBD1,TRBJ2-7,TGTGCCAGCAGTAGGACAGGGTACGCTTACGAGCAGTACTTC,CASSRTGYAYEQYF
few,TRBV9,TRBD1,TRBJ2-7,TGTGCCAGCAGCGCTACCGGGACAGGGACCTGCGAGCAGTACTTC,CASSATGTGTCEQYF
few,TRBV7-2,TRBD1,TRBJ2-6,TGTGCCAGCAGCGCCAGGGGGCCTGGGGCCAACGTCCTGACTTTC,CASSARGPGANVLTF
few,TRBV14,TRBD2,TRBJ2-7,TGTGCCAGCAGCCAACGGGGACTAATCTCCTACGAGCAGTACTTC,CASSQRGLISYEQYF
many,TRBV12-3/TRBV12-4,NA,TRBJ2-3,TGTGCCAGCAGTTTTGACAGCAGCACAGATACGCAGTATTTT,CASSFDSSTDTQYF
NA,TRBV12-3/TRBV12-4,NA,TRBJ2-1,TGTGCCAGCAGGCCTAGCGAGATATACAATGAGCAGTTCTTC,CASRPSEIYNEQFF
few,TRBV7-3,NA,TRBJ1-6,TGTGCCAGCAGCTTACACGGGGGGGATTCACCCCTCCACTTT,CASSLHGGDSPLHF
NA,TRBV7-9,NA,TRBJ2-1,TGTGCCAACAGTTCAGTGCCTAATGAGCAGTTCTTC,CANSSVPNEQFF
few,TRBV7-2,TRBD2,TRBJ2-5,TGTGCCAGCAGCTTAGCGAGCGGGGGTGGGAAGACCCAGTACTTC,CASSLASGGGKTQYF
few,TRBV6-5,NA,TRBJ2-7,TGTGCCAGCAATTACTCGGAAGTCTACGAGCAGTACTTC,CASNYSEVYEQYF
few,TRBV6-5,TRBD1,TRBJ2-7,TGTACCAGCAGTTACGGACAGGGGTCCGAGCAGTACTTC,CTSSYGQGSEQYF
NA,TRBV14,NA,TRBJ1-2,TGTGCCAGCAGCCATGAGAACACCCTCTATGACTACACCTTC,CASSHENTLYDYTF
NA,TRBV5-1,NA,TRBJ1-1,TGCGCCAGCAGGGACGGCCCGAACACTGAAGCTTTCTTT,CASRDGPNTEAFF
few,TRBV28,TRBD1,TRBJ1-1,TGTGCCAGCAGTTTACGCGGGACAGGGGGCCGAGCTTTCTTT,CASSLRGTGGRAFF
NA,TRBV9,TRBD2,TRBJ2-2,TGTGCCAGCAGCGTACTCCAGACAGCGGGGGCCGGGGAGCTGTTTTTT,CASSVLQTAGAGELFF
NA,TRBV7-2,NA,TRBJ1-2,TGTGCCAGCAGCTTTCGTGGCAGGCCCTGTGGCTACACCTTC,CASSFRGRPCGYTF
many,TRBV7-8,NA,TRBJ1-2,TGTGCCAGCAGCTTAGTTTCGGGGGGTGGCGGCTATGGCTACACCTTC,CASSLVSGGGGYGYTF
many,TRBV9,NA,TRBJ2-1,TGTGCCAGCAGCCTCTTGGATAGCGCAAGCTCCTACAATGAGCAGTTCTTC,CASSLLDSASSYNEQFF
NA,TRBV29-1,NA,TRBJ1-1,TGCAGCGCGGTCTTGGGGGGGGCTGACACTGAAGCTTTCTTT,CSAVLGGADTEAFF
many,TRBV20-1,NA,TRBJ2-1,TGCAGTGCTAGGAGGGACATTGAGCAGTTCTTC,CSARRDIEQFF
medium-sized,TRBV5-5,TRBD1,TRBJ2-3,TGTGCCAGCCCAGGACAGGGGGCCACAGATACGCAGTATTTT,CASPGQGATDTQYF
many,TRBV15,NA,TRBJ2-7,TGTGCCACCAGCCTACGGACAGCTACTTACGAGCAGTACTTC,CATSLRTATYEQYF
few,TRBV7-2,NA,TRBJ2-5,TGTGCCAGCAGCTTACCGGATCGGGCGGCCCAGTACTTC,CASSLPDRAAQYF
many,TRBV27,TRBD2,TRBJ2-7,TGTGCCAGCAGTCGGACTAGCGGGGGGTTTGAGCAGTACTTC,CASSRTSGGFEQYF
few,TRBV7-8,NA,TRBJ2-3,TGTGCCAGCAGCTCCCGTGCGGGCCGAACAGATACGCAGTATTTT,CASSSRAGRTDTQYF
NA,TRBV5-1,NA,TRBJ2-5,TGCGCCAGCAGCTTACCGTTGGGGACCCAGTACTTC,CASSLPLGTQYF
many,TRBV20-1,NA,TRBJ2-7,TGCAGTGCCCCGGACTACAATGAGCAGTACTTC,CSAPDYNEQYF
few,TRBV29-1,NA,TRBJ2-7,TGCAGCGTTGAAGATCCAGGGAACAACTACGAGCAGTACTTC,CSVEDPGNNYEQYF
NA,TRBV4-1,NA,TRBJ1-1,TGCGCCAGCAGCCAAGAGCAGGGAGGCACTGAAGCTTTCTTT,CASSQEQGGTEAFF
NA,TRBV7-2,TRBD2,TRBJ2-5,TGTGCCAGCAGCTTAGAACTAGCGGGGGGAGGAGAGACCCAGTACTTC,CASSLELAGGGETQYF
NA,TRBV5-1,NA,TRBJ1-2,TGCGCCAGCAGCGTAGCTCAGGCGAACTATGGCTACACCTTC,CASSVAQANYGYTF
many,TRBV20-1,NA,TRBJ2-7,TGCAGTGCTAGAGATCCCGAGGGGGATGGCTACGAGCAGTACTTC,CSARDPEGDGYEQYF
many,TRBV5-1,TRBD1,TRBJ2-7,TGCGCCAGCAGCTTGGGGGACAGATCGCCCTACGAGCAGTACTTC,CASSLGDRSPYEQYF
many,TRBV29-1,TRBD2,TRBJ2-1,TGCAGCGTGGGGTGGAGCGGGGATGAGCAGTTCTTC,CSVGWSGDEQFF
few,TRBV5-1,TRBD2,TRBJ2-7,TGCGCCAGCAGCGACGTAAGCGGGGGCTACGAGCAGTACTTC,CASSDVSGGYEQYF
NA,TRBV12-3/TRBV12-4,NA,TRBJ2-2,TGTGCCGGCAGTCGGCAGGGCTCCACCGGGGAGCTGTTTTTT,CAGSRQGSTGELFF
few,TRBV28,NA,TRBJ2-7,TGTGCCACGCGGACGGTCTCCTACGAGCAGTACTTC,CATRTVSYEQYF
many,TRBV7-2,NA,TRBJ2-1,TGTGCCAGCACCACCCGCTGGGGCTCCTACAATGAGCAGTTCTTC,CASTTRWGSYNEQFF
few,TRBV30,NA,TRBJ1-6,TGTGCCTGGAATGGGCAGGGCGGGTCACCCCTCCACTTT,CAWNGQGGSPLHF
NA,TRBV7-2,TRBD2,TRBJ2-1,TGTGCCAGCAGCTTAGAATTGGCTAGCGGGAGTGATGAGCAGTTCTTC,CASSLELASGSDEQFF
many,TRBV29-1,NA,TRBJ2-1,TGCAGCGTTATGGGCCAGGCCAATGAGCAGTTCTTC,CSVMGQANEQFF
NA,TRBV7-3,NA,TRBJ2-5,TGTGCCAGCAGCTTGGCAGGGGCCCAACAAGAGACCCAGTACTTC,CASSLAGAQQETQYF
NA,TRBV20-1,NA,TRBJ2-3,TGCAGTGCCAAACTGAGTCCGGGCACAGATACGCAGTATTTT,CSAKLSPGTDTQYF
NA,TRBV6-4,NA,TRBJ2-1,TGTGCCAGCAGTGACTCACCTAACTACAATGAGCAGTTCTTC,CASSDSPNYNEQFF
NA,TRBV27,NA,TRBJ2-7,TGTGCCAGCACCACCGCATACGGCTACGAGCAGTACTTC,CASTTAYGYEQYF
NA,TRBV6-6,NA,TRBJ2-1,TGTGCCAGCAGCTTATCGACAGTCAATGAGCAGTTCTTC,CASSLSTVNEQFF
NA,TRBV7-9,TRBD1,TRBJ1-1,TGTGCCAGCAGCGATCAAATGTCGGCAGGGGGTATGAACACTGAAGCTTTCTTT,CASSDQMSAGGMNTEAFF
few,TRBV2,NA,TRBJ2-1,TGTGCCAGCAGTGATTACAGGGGAGGCAATGAGCAGTTCTTC,CASSDYRGGNEQFF
NA,TRBV20-1,NA,TRBJ2-7,TGCAGCGTTGTTAGACAGACTAACTCCTACGAGCAGTACTTC,CSVVRQTNSYEQYF
many,TRBV5-1,NA,TRBJ1-2,TGCGCCAGCAGCTTGGATGCAGGGCGTGGTGGCTACACCTTC,CASSLDAGRGGYTF